The following is a T cell receptor (beta chain) sequence with its context. The data were obtained in a study of shared clonotypes between healthy human individuals. Authors' processing steps: Filtering differed, since immunoSEQ gave only junction sequences and no quality scores. Measured with immunoSEQ multiplex PCR; TCRdb has only the in-frame clones, and not every one. That table furnishes V, J and clone size, whereas the DNA furnished D and trimming. The profile shows approximately 2,000,000 clones, roughly 95% of them singletons. Naive CD8 cells lacked CD45RO, underwent positive selection for CCR7 and left out terminally differentiated effector memory CD45RA+ cells. Germline loops: CDR1 MNHEY, CDR2 SVGAGI. V dropped 5 bases and J dropped 3; count of bases not matched to a gene: 4. CDR3 size: 15 residues.

The TCR comes from a man aged 18-30 years in good health. Some clones in this sample may be carry-over from other donors' samples. The chain uses TRBV6-5 and TRBJ2-5; 12 nucleotides align to TRBD2. The sample consisted of naive CD8+ T cells from PBMCs. CDR3 DNA sequence: TGTGCCAGCAGTCTACGACTAGCGGGAGAAGAGACCCAGTACTTC. This translates into CASSLRLAGEETQYF.